The 28 T cell receptor beta chains presented below share a single source sample, sequenced in a study of CD8 T cells in ankylosing spondylitis. TCRdb passed the 5' RACE reads through MiXCR, listing each CDR3 protein once. In the table there are about 700,000 distinct CDR3 sequences, under 20% of which are singletons. Study-level results: Typical of ankylosing spondylitis blood, it appeared, was a TCR beta motif of about eight highly homologous variants.

Their recognized antigens are unknown. The sample was blood, either unsorted or a sorted T cell fraction (not recorded which). The receptors were gathered from a male donor with ankylosing spondylitis.

This sequence joins TRBV11-2 and TRBJ2-5, with TRBD2 matching 12 bases. The J segment lost 1 base and the V segment lost 5 bases, leaving 5 bases of the junction unmatched. This CDR3 contains 16 residues. From germline, CDR1 is SGHAT and CDR2 FQNNGV. DNA of the CDR3: TGTGCCAGCAGCGCTTCTAGCGGGGGGGGCCAAGAGACCCAGTACTTC. Translation: CASSASSGGGQETQYF.

This chain links TRBV29-1 with TRBJ2-6; possibly TRBD2 for D (5 bases). Germline assignment: CDR1 SQVTM and CDR2 ANQGSEA. This CDR3 has 15 residues. V was shortened by 6 bases and J by 0 bases, with 12 bases between the two germline ends. DNA of the CDR3: TGCAGCGTAGAGGGAGCTGACTCTGGGGCCAACGTCCTGACTTTC. Encoded protein: CSVEGADSGANVLTF.

There are a few counts of this clonotype. The rearrangement links TRBV29-1 to TRBJ1-1; D is perhaps TRBD1 (5 bases). There are 14 residues in the CDR3. CDR1 and CDR2 from the germline V gene are SQVTM and ANQGSEA. The ends were cut back, 5 bases at V and 5 bases at J, with 18 bases in the middle. The CDR3, as DNA: TGCAGCGTTATTCTGCTTGCGCAGGGTACTGAAGCTTTCTTT. It encodes CSVILLAQGTEAFF.

The rearrangement joins TRBV30 to TRBJ2-5; 10 bases line up with TRBD2. The length of the CDR3 is 14 residues. The V and J ends lost 3 bases and 4 bases, in that order; junction bases with no gene match: 5. Germline CDR1 is GTSNPN and CDR2 is SVGIG (reference sequence). In DNA form, the CDR3 reads TGTGCCTGGAGGGAGCGGGGGGGCCGAGAGACCCAGTACTTC. Encoded protein: CAWRERGGRETQYF.

In nucleotides, the CDR3 is TGTGCCAGCAGCCAAATCGACAGGTCCTACGAGCAGTACTTC. Translated: CASSQIDRSYEQYF. The chain combines TRBV14 with TRBJ2-7; perhaps TRBD1 as D (6 bases). From germline, CDR1 is SGHDN and CDR2 FVKESK. The CDR3 is 14 residues long. V lost 2 bases and J 1 base, leaving 9 bases between the germline ends.

The sample holds a few counts of this clonotype. This rearrangement joins TRBV6-1 to TRBJ2-3; 12 bases are a match to TRBD2. V lost 6 bases, J lost 0 bases, and 7 bases stayed unmatched. The CDR3 totals 17 residues. Germline lookup yields CDR1 MNHNS and CDR2 SASEGT. The chain's CDR3 is CASRSSGRDPSTDTQYF. CDR3 in DNA: TGTGCCAGCAGATCTAGCGGGAGGGACCCTAGCACAGATACGCAGTATTTT.

The V call is TRBV20-1, the J call TRBJ2-2; D is unclear. Germline assignment: CDR1 DFQATT and CDR2 SNEGSKA (reference sequence). The CDR3 consists of 13 residues. Deletions cut 2 bases from V and 2 bases from J, with 6 bases between. CDR3: CSARPDNTGELFF. In nucleotides, the CDR3 is TGCAGTGCTAGACCGGACAACACCGGGGAGCTGTTTTTT.

The chain uses TRBV10-3 and TRBJ2-5; the match to TRBD2 covers 10 bases. The CDR3 covers 15 residues. V was clipped by 5 bases and J by 3 bases; unmatched bases: 6. CDR1 ENHRY and CDR2 SYGVKD come from the germline V gene. This CDR3 is CAISRAGGREETQYF. Written as DNA, the CDR3 is TGTGCCATCAGTAGAGCGGGGGGGCGTGAAGAGACCCAGTACTTC.

The chain couples TRBV20-1 to TRBJ2-1; 11 bases fit TRBD2. V was clipped by 5 bases and J by 10 bases; unmatched bases: 10. Germline V CDR1 and CDR2: DFQATT, SNEGSKA (reference sequence). The CDR3 is 14 residues long. CDR3 in amino acids: CSASGTSGPNEQFF. The CDR3 DNA follows: TGCAGTGCTTCCGGGACTAGCGGCCCAAACGAGCAGTTCTTC.

In its sample, this clonotype was seen many times. V gene TRBV28 combines with J gene TRBJ2-7; possible D gene TRBD2, 7 bases. Trimming stripped 4 bases from V and 0 bases from J, with 13 bases between. Germline V gives CDR1 MDHEN, CDR2 SYDVKM. This CDR3 is built from 15 residues. The CDR3 DNA is TGTGCCAGCAGTTATGGGGGGGCTTCCTCCTACGAGCAGTACTTC. It encodes CASSYGGASSYEQYF.

The chain uses TRBV2 and TRBJ1-5; D gene ambiguous. V was pared by 6 bases and J by 3 bases, with 12 bases between. Germline V gene lookup returns CDR1 SNHLY and CDR2 FYNNEI. CDR3 length equals 14 residues. CDR3 in DNA: TGTGCCAGCAGACTAAGGGCCTTCAATCAGCCCCAGCATTTT. Translated, it gives CASRLRAFNQPQHF.

This rearrangement joins TRBV7-9 to TRBJ2-5; 7 nucleotides agree with TRBD1. The CDR3 is made up of 15 amino acids. V was clipped by 2 bases and J by 5 bases; unmatched bases: 8. From germline, CDR1 is SEHNR and CDR2 FQNEAQ (reference sequence). Written as DNA, the CDR3 is TGTGCCAGCAGCTTAACCGGGACAGTTTTCGAGACCCAGTACTTC. It is translated as CASSLTGTVFETQYF.

In its sample, this clonotype was seen a few times. The rearrangement links TRBV9 to TRBJ1-2, with 8 nucleotides matching TRBD1. The germline V gene encodes CDR1 SGDLS and CDR2 YYNGEE. The CDR3 extends over 14 amino acids. Trimming at V came to 0 bases and at J to 9 bases, leaving 7 bases not matched to a gene. CDR3 loop: CASSVAGDRWSYTF. CDR3 DNA sequence: TGTGCCAGCAGCGTAGCGGGGGACAGGTGGAGCTACACCTTC.

This chain uses TRBV7-2 with TRBJ2-5, with 7 nucleotides matching TRBD2. V lost 0 bases, J lost 7 bases, and 5 bases stayed unmatched. The length of the CDR3 is 14 residues. Looked up from germline, CDR1 is SGHTA and CDR2 is FQGNSA. Written as DNA, the CDR3 is TGTGCCAGCAGCTTAGCGGCTAGCGGTCGGACCCAGTACTTC. Translating gives CASSLAASGRTQYF.

This clonotype was recorded a few times. This sequence joins TRBV11-2 and TRBJ2-1, with a tentative D call TRBD1 (6 bases). Trimming removed 3 bases from V and 6 bases from J, with 15 bases in between. CDR1 is SGHAT, CDR2 FQNNGV, per germline. CDR3 length: 15 amino acids. The CDR3 region has the DNA TGTGCCAGCAGCTTCTCCCCGGACAGAATCAATGAGCAGTTCTTC. Translation: CASSFSPDRINEQFF.

This clonotype was counted only a few times. No DNA is shown, since the ends of the CDR3 on it are uncertain; the CDR3 is the one TCRdb lists. The chain is built from TRBV21-1 and TRBJ2-2; no check of the table's D call, TRBD2, against the DNA was made. TRBV21-1 corresponds to a pseudogene. The CDR3 spans 23 amino acids, including both terminal residues. CDR3 in amino acids: CASSKDNRVRAGGPGGPPGSCFF.

This clonotype was counted only a few times. The chain carries TRBV6-5 and TRBJ1-5, with D unclear. Germline V CDR1 and CDR2: MNHEY, SVGAGI. V was trimmed by 4 bases and J by 0 bases, leaving 10 bases between them. This CDR3 contains 15 residues. The CDR3, as DNA: TGTGCCAGCAGTTTGGACGCTTATAGCAATCAGCCCCAGCATTTT. This gives the protein CASSLDAYSNQPQHF.

The chain combines TRBV5-5 with TRBJ1-5; no firm D call. The CDR3 consists of 15 residues. Germline CDR1 reads SGHKS; CDR2 reads YYEKEE (reference sequence). Trimming removed 4 bases from V and 2 bases from J, with 13 bases in between. The CDR3 spells CASSVDGYGNQPQHF. The CDR3 bases are TGTGCCAGCAGCGTCGACGGATATGGCAATCAGCCCCAGCATTTT. Full variable domain (rest looked up from reference TRBV5-5 and TRBJ1-5): DAGVTQSPTHLIKTRGQQVTLRCSPISGHKSVSWYQQVLGQGPQFIFQYYEKEERGRGNFPDRFSARQFPNYSSELNVNALLLGDSALYLCASSVDGYGNQPQHFGDGTRLSIL.

The sample holds a few counts of this clonotype. The chain carries TRBV29-1 and TRBJ2-1, with D unclear. The CDR3 is 12 amino acids. Germline V gives CDR1 SQVTM, CDR2 ANQGSEA. Trimming pared 4 bases from V and 3 bases from J, leaving 7 bases between. The CDR3 is CSVGAFYNEQFF. In nucleotides, the CDR3 is TGCAGCGTTGGGGCATTCTACAATGAGCAGTTCTTC.

This clonotype was detected a few times. This chain uses TRBV4-3 with TRBJ1-1; no clear D gene. The CDR3 runs to 14 residues. V dropped 0 bases and J dropped 1 base, with 6 bases sitting between them. Germline CDR1 reads LGHNA; CDR2 reads YSLEER. The CDR3 spells CASSQEPQNTEAFF. CDR3 DNA: TGCGCCAGCAGCCAAGAGCCGCAGAACACTGAAGCTTTCTTT.

This clonotype occurred a few times. This chain links TRBV6-1 with TRBJ2-7; 9 bases line up with TRBD1. The CDR3 contains 14 residues. V lost 6 bases and J lost 4; bases outside the gene matches: 7. The germline CDR1 and CDR2 sequences are MNHNS and SASEGT. CDR3 nucleotide sequence: TGTGCCAGCAGGGGGACAGGGACCCTTTACGAGCAGTACTTC. Encoded protein: CASRGTGTLYEQYF.

The chain employs TRBV7-9 and TRBJ2-7, with 10 nucleotides matching TRBD2. V dropped 5 bases and J dropped 2; count of bases not matched to a gene: 9. The CDR3 length is 16 residues. From germline, CDR1 is SEHNR and CDR2 FQNEAQ (reference sequence). CDR3 loop: CASSTPTGTSAYEQYF. The CDR3 DNA follows: TGTGCCAGCAGCACCCCGACCGGGACTAGCGCCTACGAGCAGTACTTC. Full variable domain (outside the CDR3, taken from reference TRBV7-9 and TRBJ2-7): DTGVSQNPRHKITKRGQNVTFRCDPISEHNRLYWYRQTLGQGPEFLTYFQNEAQLEKSRLLSDRFSAERPKGSFSTLEIQRTEQGDSAMYLCASSTPTGTSAYEQYFGPGTRLTVT.

The table lists this clonotype with a few counts. The J gene is TRBJ1-3, the V gene TRBV5-1; D perhaps matches TRBD1 (5 bases). Germline-derived CDR1 and CDR2 are SGHRS and YFSETQ. V lost 0 bases and J lost 0, with 10 bases in between. The CDR3 runs to 16 residues. The CDR3, as DNA: TGCGCCAGCAGCTTGGCTGCGGGGGACTCTGGAAACACCATATATTTT. Translation: CASSLAAGDSGNTIYF.

The chain employs TRBV20-1 and TRBJ2-3; a weak D match, TRBD2 (5 bases). The CDR3 runs to 15 residues. Germline V gene sequence: CDR1 DFQATT, CDR2 SNEGSKA (reference sequence). V lost 3 bases to trimming and J lost 1 base, with 14 bases between them. CDR3 sequence reads: CSASRSGGGTDTQYF. The DNA of the CDR3 is TGCAGTGCTAGCCGCAGCGGTGGAGGCACAGATACGCAGTATTTT.

The chain employs TRBV5-6 and TRBJ1-2; 12 bases fit TRBD1. Germline V CDR1 and CDR2: SGHDT, YYEEEE. The CDR3 loop spans 18 amino acids. With 4 bases clipped from V and 5 bases from J, the junction kept 15 bases outside the gene matches. The CDR3 DNA reads TGTGCCAGCAGCCCCCTCGGGACAGGGGGCAAAGGGACTTATGGCTACACCTTC. Its translation: CASSPLGTGGKGTYGYTF.

In its sample, this clonotype was seen a few times. The gene calls are TRBV7-2 and TRBJ2-7; TRBD1 might be the D (6 bases). Trimming removed 3 bases from V and 4 bases from J, with 10 bases in between. Germline loops: CDR1 SGHTA, CDR2 FQGNSA. The CDR3 loop spans 13 amino acids. The CDR3 is CASSFFRGYEQYF. DNA of the CDR3: TGTGCCAGCAGCTTTTTCAGGGGTTACGAGCAGTACTTC.

This clonotype has only a few counts. V gene TRBV6-2 or TRBV6-3 combines with J gene TRBJ2-2, with TRBD2 matching over 9 bases. V lost 5 bases and J lost 7; bases outside the gene matches: 8. The CDR3 is 15 residues long. The germline CDR1 and CDR2 sequences are MNHEY and SVGEGT. CDR3 nucleotide sequence: TGTGCCAGCAGTAGGTCTAGCGGGGCATACGGGGAGCTGTTTTTT. Translation gives CASSRSSGAYGELFF.

The chain links TRBV7-9 to TRBJ2-1, with D unclear. The V end lost 2 bases, the J end lost 4 bases, and 12 bases lay between the germline ends. CDR3 length: 15 amino acids. Germline V gene data show CDR1 as SEHNR and CDR2 as FQNEAQ (reference sequence). CDR3: CASSLIRTQYNEQFF. The DNA of the CDR3 is TGTGCCAGCAGCTTAATCAGGACGCAGTACAATGAGCAGTTCTTC.